This passage covers 18 T cell receptor beta chains from one sample sequenced in a study of graft-versus-host responses after intestinal transplantation (dated by TCRdb to about 2021). The time point label for this specimen denotes: cells obtained before transplantation from donor or recipient. These receptors' targets are unknown. The method behind the library was the immunoSEQ multiplex PCR assay. Held by TCRdb, this immuneACCESS table contains in-frame sequences only and omits some clones. Under half of the omission traces to an unresolved V gene where checked; the cause of the rest is unknown. The sample yields around 100,000 clones; roughly 93% were counted once. In total, the top ten clones hold under 1.5% of the sample. Sequencing was performed on unstimulated CD8+ T cells sorted from spleen or lymph node cells, taken before transplant. The receptors derive from a human donor who was the organ donor for an intestinal transplant.

The CDR3 sequence: CASSVPREPQGTDTQYF. CDR3 sequence (DNA): TGTGCCAGCAGCGTACCCCGGGAGCCCCAGGGCACAGATACGCAGTATTTT. The rearrangement joins TRBV9 to TRBJ2-3, with D tentatively TRBD2 (6 bases). The germline V and J ends were trimmed by 1 base and 1 base, with 16 bases remaining between them. Germline CDR1 SGDLS, CDR2 YYNGEE. The CDR3 spans 17 residues. The full variable domain, its missing parts supplied by reference TRBV9 and TRBJ2-3, is DSGVTQTPKHLITATGQRVTLRCSPRSGDLSVYWYQQSLDQGLQFLIQYYNGEERAKGNILERFSAQQFPDLHSELNLSSLELGDSALYFCASSVPREPQGTDTQYFGPGTRLTVL.

This clone was seen more than once but under ten times. The chain combines TRBV6-5 with TRBJ1-1; D not resolved. V was shortened by 2 bases and J by 0 bases, with 4 bases between the two germline ends. Germline CDR1 reads MNHEY; CDR2 reads SVGAGI. The CDR3 extends over 13 amino acids. The CDR3 nucleotides read TGTGCCAGCAGTTACAAAATGAACACTGAAGCTTTCTTT. Translation: CASSYKMNTEAFF.

On this clone itself: In the same sample, other DNA sequences code for this CDR3. The chain joins TRBV27 to TRBJ2-7, with 8 bases matching TRBD1. CDR3 length: 14 residues. V shed 2 bases and J 2 bases; nucleotides not matched to a gene: 2. The germline V gene has CDR1 MNHEY and CDR2 SMNVEV (reference sequence). DNA of the CDR3: TGTGCCAGCAGTTTAGGACAGGGTCCCTACGAGCAGTACTTC. Protein sequence: CASSLGQGPYEQYF.

The CDR3 DNA sequence: TGTGCCAGCAGCGGGACTAACTACGAGCAGTACTTC. Its translation is CASSGTNYEQYF. The rearrangement links TRBV6-5 to TRBJ2-7; 7 bases align to TRBD2. Germline CDR1 MNHEY, CDR2 SVGAGI. The CDR3 is 12 amino acids. V lost 6 bases to trimming and J lost 3 bases; unmatched junction nucleotides: 2.

The table lists this clone with a count of one. The chain joins TRBV4-2 to TRBJ2-5, with 8 nucleotides matching TRBD2. The CDR3 has 19 amino acids. Losses at the gene ends were 1 base for V and 4 bases for J; bases not matched to a gene: 17. The germline CDR1 and CDR2 sequences are LGHNA and YNFKEQ. CDR3 bases: TGTGCCAGCAGCCAAGCGGTTGATGAGACTAGCGATCCGGGAGAGACCCAGTACTTC. This codes for CASSQAVDETSDPGETQYF.

This clone has just one count. V and J are TRBV30 and TRBJ2-5; no clear D gene. Germline V gene sequence: CDR1 GTSNPN, CDR2 SVGIG (reference sequence). V lost 0 bases, J lost 5 bases, and 10 bases lay in between. The CDR3 runs 13 residues. CDR3 sequence reads: CAWSVATGETQYF. DNA for the CDR3: TGTGCCTGGAGTGTGGCTACTGGGGAGACCCAGTACTTC.

J is TRBJ2-4 and V is TRBV5-6, with unresolved D. The CDR3 sequence is 15 residues long. Trimming cost V 0 bases and J 0 bases, with 7 bases left between them. Per germline, CDR1 SGHDT and CDR2 YYEEEE. The CDR3, as DNA: TGTGCCAGCAGCTTGGGCGGACGAGCCAAAAACATTCAGTACTTC. This gives the protein CASSLGGRAKNIQYF.

The chain uses TRBV30 and TRBJ1-2, with D tentatively TRBD1 (5 bases). V lost 4 bases to trimming and J lost 5 bases, with 14 bases between them. From germline, CDR1 is GTSNPN and CDR2 SVGIG (reference sequence). There are 13 residues in the CDR3. CDR3 region: CAWKGGVRYGYTF. CDR3 coding DNA: TGTGCCTGGAAGGGAGGGGTCCGTTATGGCTACACCTTC. Filled out from reference TRBV30 and TRBJ1-2, the complete variable domain reads SQTIHQWPATLVQPVGSPLSLECTVEGTSNPNLYWYRQAAGRGLQLLFYSVGIGQISSEVPQNLSASRPQDRQFILSSKKLLLSDSGFYLCAWKGGVRYGYTFGSGTRLTVV.

The chain recombines TRBV29-1 with TRBJ2-2, with D perhaps TRBD2 (5 bases). The CDR3 has 12 residues. Germline lookup yields CDR1 SQVTM and CDR2 ANQGSEA. V was clipped by 7 bases and J by 3 bases, with 9 bases between them. The CDR3 spells CSATDYTGELFF. The CDR3 region has the DNA TGCAGCGCTACGGACTACACCGGGGAGCTGTTTTTT.

The chain uses TRBV27 and TRBJ2-2; 9 nucleotides match TRBD1. V shed 5 bases, J shed 3 bases, and the junction held 4 bases outside the gene matches. The germline V gene encodes CDR1 MNHEY and CDR2 SMNVEV (reference sequence). This CDR3 comprises 15 residues. The CDR3 bases are TGTGCCAGCAGTGTGGGACAGGGATACACCGGGGAGCTGTTTTTT. Translating gives CASSVGQGYTGELFF.

This chain connects TRBV4-1 to TRBJ2-1, with 7 bases lining up with TRBD1. Germline CDR1 and CDR2: MGHRA and YSYEKL. V shed 4 bases and J 8 bases; nucleotides not matched to a gene: 8. This CDR3 has 14 amino acids. The CDR3 here is CASSLEQGLDEQFF. The CDR3 DNA sequence: TGCGCCAGCAGCCTAGAACAGGGGTTGGATGAGCAGTTCTTC.

The chain is built from TRBV4-1 and TRBJ1-1; the match to TRBD1 covers 11 bases. The CDR3 consists of 15 residues. Germline V lookup: CDR1 MGHRA, CDR2 YSYEKL. V lost 7 bases and J lost 6; bases outside the gene matches: 10. CDR3 amino acids: CASTAAGTGGSEAFF. CDR3 coding DNA: TGCGCCAGCACCGCAGCCGGGACAGGGGGATCTGAAGCTTTCTTT.

J is TRBJ2-7 and V is TRBV30; D unresolved. Germline V gives CDR1 GTSNPN, CDR2 SVGIG (reference sequence). The germline V and J ends were trimmed by 2 bases and 2 bases, with 13 bases remaining between them. This CDR3 spans 14 amino acids. The CDR3 loop is CAWSSLGLTYEQYF. For the CDR3, the DNA is TGTGCCTGGAGTTCCTTGGGTCTTACCTACGAGCAGTACTTC.

This clone has a handful of counts. The chain is built from TRBV6-1 and TRBJ1-3, with 9 positions matching TRBD1. CDR1 MNHNS and CDR2 SASEGT come from the germline V gene. CDR3 length equals 17 residues. V was pared by 2 bases and J by 0 bases, with 5 bases of the junction left unmatched. CDR3 coding DNA: TGTGCCAGCAGTGAACGGACAGGGGTGGGCTCTGGAAACACCATATATTTT. Translated, it gives CASSERTGVGSGNTIYF.

This clone appeared once. The J gene is TRBJ2-7, the V gene TRBV15; 12 bases are shared with TRBD2. The V segment lost 0 bases and the J segment 4 bases; nucleotides outside the gene matches: 4. Germline lookup yields CDR1 LNHNV and CDR2 YYDKDF (reference sequence). This CDR3 has 16 residues. The CDR3 DNA reads as TGTGCCACCAGCAGAGATAGGACTAGCGGGAATTACGAGCAGTACTTC. Encoded protein: CATSRDRTSGNYEQYF.

This clone has only one observation. V usage is TRBV28 and J usage is TRBJ2-7; D ambiguous. The germline V and J ends were trimmed by 3 bases and 7 bases, with 10 bases remaining between them. This CDR3 spans 12 amino acids. Germline values: CDR1 MDHEN, CDR2 SYDVKM. In DNA, the CDR3 is TGTGCCAGCAGTTTGAGCGCTAGGGAGCAGTACTTC. Translation gives CASSLSAREQYF.

The gene calls are TRBV6-1 and TRBJ2-7; 11 bases align to TRBD2. V dropped 6 bases and J dropped 2; count of bases not matched to a gene: 3. The CDR3 loop spans 14 amino acids. From germline, CDR1 is MNHNS and CDR2 SASEGT. The DNA for the CDR3 is TGTGCCAGCAGCTTTAGCGGGAGGGCCTACGAGCAGTACTTC. Its protein is CASSFSGRAYEQYF.

This chain joins TRBV27 and TRBJ2-1; no clear D gene. Germline lookup yields CDR1 MNHEY and CDR2 SMNVEV (reference sequence). Between the trimmed V and J ends, which lost 2 bases and 6 bases, there was a span of 5 bases. This CDR3 region has 12 residues. The CDR3 nucleotides read TGTGCCAGCAGTTTAAGAGGCAATGAGCAGTTCTTC. Residues: CASSLRGNEQFF.